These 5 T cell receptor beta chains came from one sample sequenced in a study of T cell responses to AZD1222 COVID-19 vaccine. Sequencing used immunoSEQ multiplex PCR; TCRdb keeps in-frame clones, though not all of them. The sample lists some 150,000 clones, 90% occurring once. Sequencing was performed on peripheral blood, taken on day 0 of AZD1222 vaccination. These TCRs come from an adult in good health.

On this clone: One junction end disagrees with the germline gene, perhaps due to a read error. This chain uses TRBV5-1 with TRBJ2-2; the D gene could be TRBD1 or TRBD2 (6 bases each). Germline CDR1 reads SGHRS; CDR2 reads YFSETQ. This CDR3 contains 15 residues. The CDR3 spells CASRLDPGGGGELFF. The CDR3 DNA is TGCGCCAGCAGGTTGGACCCCGGAGGGGGCGGGGAGCTGTTTTTT.

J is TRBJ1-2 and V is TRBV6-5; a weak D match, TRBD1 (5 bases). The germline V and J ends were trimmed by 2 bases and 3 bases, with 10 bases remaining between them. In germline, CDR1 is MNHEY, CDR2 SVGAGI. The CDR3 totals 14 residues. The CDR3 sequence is CASSYVRDDYGYTF. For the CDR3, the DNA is TGTGCCAGCAGTTACGTCAGGGATGACTATGGCTACACCTTC.

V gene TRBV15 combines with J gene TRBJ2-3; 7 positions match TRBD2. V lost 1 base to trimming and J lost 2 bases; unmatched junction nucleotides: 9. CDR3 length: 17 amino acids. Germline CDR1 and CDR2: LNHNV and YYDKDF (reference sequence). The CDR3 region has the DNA TGTGCCACCAGCAGAGCCCTGGCTAGCGGATACACAGATACGCAGTATTTT. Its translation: CATSRALASGYTDTQYF. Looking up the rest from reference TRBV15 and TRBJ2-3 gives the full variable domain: DAMVIQNPRYQVTQFGKPVTLSCSQTLNHNVMYWYQQKSSQAPKLLFHYYDKDFNNEADTPDNFQSRRPNTSFCFLDIRSPGLGDTAMYLCATSRALASGYTDTQYFGPGTRLTVL.

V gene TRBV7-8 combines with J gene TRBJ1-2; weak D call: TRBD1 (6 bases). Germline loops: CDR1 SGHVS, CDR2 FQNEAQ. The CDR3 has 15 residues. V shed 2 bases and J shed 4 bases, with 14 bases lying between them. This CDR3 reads CASSLSGGDTYGYTF. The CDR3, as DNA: TGTGCCAGCAGCTTATCCGGGGGCGATACCTATGGCTACACCTTC.

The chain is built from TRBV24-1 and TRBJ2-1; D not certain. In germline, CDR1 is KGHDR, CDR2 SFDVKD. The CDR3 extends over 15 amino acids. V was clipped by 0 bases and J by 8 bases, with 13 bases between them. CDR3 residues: CATSDLLATLDEQFF. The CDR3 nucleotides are TGTGCCACCAGTGATTTGTTGGCTACCCTTGATGAGCAGTTCTTC.